The 25 T cell receptor beta chains reported below all come from one sample, sequenced in a study of T cell repertoires in cytomegalovirus infection. The antigens for these receptors are not known. TCRdb redid the calling of the reads with MiXCR, one entry per CDR3 protein. The sample gives approximately 770,000 distinct CDR3 sequences, almost 30% of which show up once; around 14% is in the top ten. Sample: cultured CD8+ T cells from PBMCs, taken from culture after CMV antigen stimulation. All receptors come from a human donor in good health (CMV status not recorded). Some clones in this sample may be carry-over from other donors' samples.

This clonotype showed up just a few times. This sequence joins TRBV12-3 or TRBV12-4 and TRBJ2-3, with TRBD1 matching over 7 bases. J was trimmed by 2 bases and V by 4 bases; bases with no gene match: 3. The CDR3 extends over 14 amino acids. The CDR3 region is CASSYRGPTDTQYF. CDR3 DNA: TGTGCCAGCAGTTACAGGGGTCCCACAGATACGCAGTATTTT.

The gene calls are TRBV19 and TRBJ2-1; tentative D call: TRBD2 (5 bases). The CDR3 extends over 15 amino acids. Germline assignment: CDR1 LNHDA and CDR2 SQIVND (reference sequence). V dropped 3 bases and J dropped 3 bases, with 12 bases sitting between them. CDR3 bases: TGTGCCAGTAGTATTTCGGGGTCGCTCTACAATGAGCAGTTCTTC. Protein: CASSISGSLYNEQFF.

The CDR3 reads CSARTTSPLIADTQYF. The CDR3 DNA follows: TGCAGTGCTAGAACGACTAGCCCGCTTATTGCAGATACGCAGTATTTT. The chain has TRBV20-1 and TRBJ2-3; 7 bases agree with TRBD2. The CDR3 spans 16 residues. Germline loops: CDR1 DFQATT, CDR2 SNEGSKA (reference sequence). Losses at the gene ends were 2 bases for V and 4 bases for J; bases not matched to a gene: 12.

The gene calls are TRBV10-3 and TRBJ1-2; D is unresolved. CDR1 and CDR2 from the germline V gene are ENHRY and SYGVKD. This CDR3 has 13 amino acids. The V gene lost 3 bases and the J gene lost 7 bases, with 12 bases spanning the gap. CDR3 region: CAISEPPAPGYTF. The CDR3 bases are TGTGCCATCAGTGAACCCCCGGCGCCTGGCTACACCTTC.

The rearrangement joins TRBV4-1 to TRBJ2-4; tentative D call: TRBD2 (6 bases). CDR1 is MGHRA, CDR2 YSYEKL, per germline. V was clipped by 0 bases and J by 1 base, with 13 bases between them. The CDR3 has 17 residues. DNA for the CDR3: TGCGCCAGCAGCCAAGAAACTGGGACTCTGGCCAAAAACATTCAGTACTTC. It codes for CASSQETGTLAKNIQYF.

This clonotype was detected only a few times. The chain uses TRBV13 and TRBJ2-3, with a possible D match to TRBD1 (5 bases). CDR1 is PRHDT and CDR2 is FYEKMQ in the germline V gene (reference sequence). The CDR3 loop spans 13 amino acids. The germline V and J ends were trimmed by 5 bases and 5 bases, with 11 bases remaining between them. The CDR3 reads CASSPTVKDTQYF. DNA of the CDR3: TGTGCCAGCAGCCCGACAGTCAAAGATACGCAGTATTTT.

The chain links TRBV15 to TRBJ1-2; D not resolved. This CDR3 has 16 amino acids. The germline V gene has CDR1 LNHNV and CDR2 YYDKDF (reference sequence). The V gene lost 4 bases and the J gene lost 3 bases, with 18 bases spanning the gap. The DNA for the CDR3 is TGTGCCACCAGCAATTTTCGACTCTCAAGGTACTATGGCTACACCTTC. Residues: CATSNFRLSRYYGYTF.

V and J are TRBV5-6 and TRBJ1-2, with TRBD1 as a possible D gene (5 bases). V gave up 0 bases and J gave up 3 bases, with 12 bases separating them. Germline V gene data show CDR1 as SGHDT and CDR2 as YYEEEE. The CDR3 spans 15 residues. The CDR3 DNA sequence: TGTGCCAGCAGCTTGGGTCCAGGGACCTACTATGGCTACACCTTC. Protein product: CASSLGPGTYYGYTF.

This clonotype has a handful of counts. This rearrangement joins TRBV4-2 to TRBJ1-1; 7 bases are shared with TRBD1. The V gene end was trimmed by 3 bases and the J gene end by 1 base; junction bases not matched to a gene: 8. Germline V CDR1 and CDR2: LGHNA, YNFKEQ. The CDR3 runs 16 residues. The CDR3 is CASSHGRDSGNTEAFF. For the CDR3, the DNA is TGTGCCAGCAGCCATGGCCGGGACAGCGGGAACACTGAAGCTTTCTTT.

With regard to this clonotype: Being one base from a much bigger clone, this may be a read error. Likely a read error: the CDR3 ends without its conserved phenylalanine or tryptophan. The gene calls are TRBV7-2 and TRBJ2-3; TRBD2 might be the D (6 bases). Germline values: CDR1 SGHTA, CDR2 FQGNSA. The CDR3 covers 15 residues. V was shortened by 5 bases and J by 4 bases, with 16 bases between the two germline ends. The CDR3 coding sequence is TGTGCCAGCAGCAGGGCGGGCAGGGAGGCAGATACGCAGTATATT. Translation gives CASSRAGREADTQYI.

This chain joins TRBV5-4 and TRBJ2-1; 11 bases match TRBD2. V was pared by 4 bases and J by 8 bases, with 8 bases of the junction left unmatched. Germline V gene data show CDR1 as SGHNT and CDR2 as YYREEE (reference sequence). CDR3 length equals 15 residues. CDR3 amino acids: CASSDLAGGPHEQFF. CDR3 nucleotides: TGTGCCAGCAGCGACTTAGCGGGGGGGCCGCATGAGCAGTTCTTC.

This clonotype was seen a few times. The chain carries TRBV12-3 or TRBV12-4 and TRBJ2-5; no firm D call. The CDR3 has 13 amino acids. The ends were cut back, 1 base at V and 5 bases at J, with 8 bases in the middle. CDR3 in amino acids: CASSLGAAETQYF. The CDR3 coding sequence is TGTGCCAGCAGTTTAGGGGCTGCGGAGACCCAGTACTTC.

The table lists this clonotype with a few counts. The genes are TRBV29-1 and TRBJ2-1; D gene unclear. Between the trimmed V and J ends, which lost 7 bases and 2 bases, there was a span of 9 bases. The CDR3 sequence is 12 residues long. Germline V lookup: CDR1 SQVTM, CDR2 ANQGSEA. The chain's CDR3 is CSDAQTYNEQFF. DNA of the CDR3: TGCAGCGATGCCCAAACCTACAATGAGCAGTTCTTC.

This clonotype turned up a few times. The chain has TRBV7-6 and TRBJ1-5; the D gene is possibly TRBD1 (5 bases). The CDR3 length is 15 residues. Trimming took off 1 base at V and 0 bases at J, with 7 bases between the two ends. Germline values: CDR1 SGHVS, CDR2 FNYEAQ. In DNA form, the CDR3 reads TGTGCCAGCAGCTTAGACGACAGTAGCAATCAGCCCCAGCATTTT. Residues: CASSLDDSSNQPQHF. The whole variable domain, filled in from reference TRBV7-6 and TRBJ1-5, reads GAGVSQSPRYKVTKRGQDVALRCDPISGHVSLYWYRQALGQGPEFLTYFNYEAQQDKSGLPNDRFSAERPEGSISTLTIQRTEQRDSAMYRCASSLDDSSNQPQHFGDGTRLSIL.

This clonotype was observed a handful of times. The chain employs TRBV7-2 and TRBJ1-2; the D is unclear. Germline lookup yields CDR1 SGHTA and CDR2 FQGNSA. The V end lost 3 bases, the J end lost 0 bases, and 8 bases lay between the germline ends. This CDR3 region has 14 residues. The chain's CDR3 is CASSFVTSNYGYTF. The CDR3 DNA sequence: TGTGCCAGCAGCTTCGTGACATCTAACTATGGCTACACCTTC.

V usage is TRBV6-2 or TRBV6-3 and J usage is TRBJ2-2, with D unclear. Per germline, CDR1 MNHEY and CDR2 SVGEGT. This CDR3 spans 14 amino acids. Between the trimmed V and J ends, which lost 4 bases and 4 bases, there was a span of 10 bases. The CDR3 DNA reads TGTGCCAGCAGTTTGAACACCTTCACCGGGGAGCTGTTTTTT. It codes for CASSLNTFTGELFF.

This chain uses TRBV7-8 with TRBJ2-1, with 10 bases lining up with TRBD1. The junction had 19 bases not matched to a gene; V was cut back by 2 bases and J by 3 bases. The CDR3 sequence is 21 residues long. Germline V lookup: CDR1 SGHVS, CDR2 FQNEAQ. CDR3: CASSLNIEGQTGTGVYNEQFF. The CDR3 nucleotides are TGTGCCAGCAGCTTAAATATTGAGGGCCAAACCGGGACAGGGGTCTACAATGAGCAGTTCTTC.

The table lists this clonotype with a few counts. The chain links TRBV10-3 to TRBJ1-4; D uncertain. The CDR3 covers 15 residues. Between the trimmed V and J ends, which lost 3 bases and 7 bases, there was a span of 15 bases. Per germline, CDR1 ENHRY and CDR2 SYGVKD. CDR3 nucleotide sequence: TGTGCCATCAGTGAATCGGGGAGCGATAGTGAAAAACTGTTTTTT. Translated: CAISESGSDSEKLFF.

This clonotype was observed once. The chain has TRBV15 and TRBJ1-1, with TRBD1 matching 9 bases. The CDR3 is 15 amino acids. CDR1 and CDR2 (germline): LNHNV, YYDKDF (reference sequence). The V and J ends lost 6 bases and 4 bases, in that order; junction bases with no gene match: 9. In nucleotides, the CDR3 is TGTGCCACCAGTGATGGACAGGGGCTCGGCACTGAAGCTTTCTTT. Residues: CATSDGQGLGTEAFF.

This clonotype has only a few counts. The rearrangement links TRBV10-3 to TRBJ1-1; 7 nucleotides line up with TRBD1. The CDR3 length is 13 residues. Germline values: CDR1 ENHRY, CDR2 SYGVKD. V was clipped by 10 bases and J by 3 bases; unmatched bases: 8. As DNA, the CDR3 is TGTGCCACACGACAGGGTTCGGACACTGAAGCTTTCTTT. Translating gives CATRQGSDTEAFF.

This clonotype was seen a handful of times. The chain combines TRBV20-1 with TRBJ2-7; either TRBD1 or TRBD2 may fit D (5 bases each). This CDR3 is built from 13 residues. Germline-derived CDR1 and CDR2 are DFQATT and SNEGSKA (reference sequence). With 3 bases removed from V and 0 bases from J, the gap between germline ends came to 9 bases. The CDR3 bases are TGCAGTGCTAGCGGGGCAGCCTCCTACGAGCAGTACTTC. Protein: CSASGAASYEQYF.

There are a few counts of this clonotype. V is TRBV7-9 and J is TRBJ2-1; 7 bases are shared with TRBD2. The CDR3 contains 16 residues. With 5 bases clipped from V and 8 bases from J, the junction kept 15 bases outside the gene matches. CDR1 SEHNR and CDR2 FQNEAQ come from the germline V gene (reference sequence). DNA of the CDR3: TGTGCCAGCAGCCGCCCGCCGGCGAAACGGGGGGATGAGCAGTTCTTC. Encoded protein: CASSRPPAKRGDEQFF. Together with reference TRBV7-9 and TRBJ2-1, the CDR3 gives the full variable domain: DTGVSQNPRHKITKRGQNVTFRCDPISEHNRLYWYRQTLGQGPEFLTYFQNEAQLEKSRLLSDRFSAERPKGSFSTLEIQRTEQGDSAMYLCASSRPPAKRGDEQFFGPGTRLTVL.

This chain joins TRBV3-1 and TRBJ2-7; possibly TRBD1 for D (5 bases). The V end was cut by 0 bases, the J end by 2 bases, with 11 bases between. Germline loops: CDR1 LGHDT, CDR2 YNNKEL (reference sequence). The CDR3 length is 15 residues. The CDR3 nucleotides read TGTGCCAGCAGCCAAGATCCACGACAGACCTACGAGCAGTACTTC. Amino acids: CASSQDPRQTYEQYF.

Many counts were recorded for this clonotype. The chain links TRBV7-8 to TRBJ2-5, with unresolved D. CDR3 length: 13 amino acids. The V end was cut by 2 bases, the J end by 4 bases, with 8 bases between. In germline, CDR1 is SGHVS, CDR2 FQNEAQ. The CDR3 bases are TGTGCCAGCAGCTTATCCTCGCCAGAGACCCAGTACTTC. This encodes CASSLSSPETQYF.

The chain is built from TRBV7-9 and TRBJ1-1, with a weak D call TRBD1 (5 bases). Trimming took off 1 base at V and 6 bases at J, with 15 bases between the two ends. The CDR3 runs 15 residues. Germline V lookup: CDR1 SEHNR, CDR2 FQNEAQ (reference sequence). DNA for the CDR3: TGTGCCAGCAGCTTAGTCGGGGCGGGGGTCCCTGAAGCTTTCTTT. It specifies CASSLVGAGVPEAFF. The full variable domain, rest sourced from reference TRBV7-9 and TRBJ1-1, is DTGVSQNPRHKITKRGQNVTFRCDPISEHNRLYWYRQTLGQGPEFLTYFQNEAQLEKSRLLSDRFSAERPKGSFSTLEIQRTEQGDSAMYLCASSLVGAGVPEAFFGQGTRLTVV.